The clone carrying this T cell receptor (beta chain) was seen ten or more times. What it binds is unknown. No donor was unhealthy or non-Caucasian. Through template switching, a universal primer site was introduced, and the cDNA contained unique molecular identifiers. Via MiXCR, TCRdb re-called the 5' RACE reads, giving one row per CDR3 protein. This sample has 250,000 or so distinct CDR3 sequences, with 9.5% to 15% found just once. V lost 8 bases and J lost 6, with 16 bases in between. The CDR3 totals 13 residues. Germline V gives CDR1 MNHEY, CDR2 SMNVEV (reference sequence). The sample belongs to a study of identical twins. Study-wide results and limits: When twins shared out-of-frame alpha sequences, those sequences had excess low generation probability.

This sample was also put to use in a study of yellow fever vaccine responses in identical twins. That report notes: Reportedly, twins' vaccine T cell responses looked partly convergent and partly personalized.

This rearrangement joins TRBV27 to TRBJ1-2; D call uncertain. Input material: memory (CD45RO+) T cells sorted from blood. The TCR was taken from a young woman in good health. For the CDR3, the DNA is TGTGCCAGCTCCCGGACGAGATCAAATGGCTACACCTTC. The encoded protein is CASSRTRSNGYTF.